One sample yielded the 3 T cell receptor beta chains listed below, sequenced in a study of early T cells in non-severe SARS-CoV-2 infection. TCRdb reprocessed the 5' RACE reads with MiXCR, giving one entry per CDR3 protein. The sample lists 65,000 to 80,000 distinct CDR3 sequences; 13% were seen once. Material: whole blood. Receptors were obtained from an adult who was a healthcare worker with PCR-confirmed SARS-CoV-2 infection or an uninfected control (not recorded which).

This clonotype was observed at least ten times. This rearrangement joins TRBV5-1 to TRBJ2-1; 8 nucleotides agree with TRBD2. CDR3 size: 16 residues. The V gene's germline CDR1 is SGHRS and CDR2 YFSETQ. The V gene end was trimmed by 0 bases and the J gene end by 4 bases; junction bases not matched to a gene: 6. The CDR3 is CASSLAHGGVYNEQFF. CDR3 DNA: TGCGCCAGCAGCTTGGCCCACGGGGGGGTATACAATGAGCAGTTCTTC.

With regard to this clonotype: An end of the junction differs from the germline gene, which may be a read error. The chain combines TRBV5-1 with TRBJ2-7, with 10 nucleotides matching TRBD2. Germline-derived CDR1 and CDR2 are SGHRS and YFSETQ. The CDR3 is made up of 15 amino acids. The CDR3, as DNA: TGCGCCAACAGCCTCACAGCGGGGGGGCCCCACGAGCAGTACTTC. This encodes CANSLTAGGPHEQYF.

The chain couples TRBV9 to TRBJ1-1; 11 nucleotides agree with TRBD1. The V gene's germline CDR1 is SGDLS and CDR2 YYNGEE. CDR3 size: 15 residues. V dropped 0 bases and J dropped 12; count of bases not matched to a gene: 10. The CDR3 DNA sequence: TGTGCCAGCAGCGTAGGGACAGGGGGCCAGCTTTTACCTTTCTTT. Encoded protein: CASSVGTGGQLLPFF.